These 20 T cell receptor beta chains originate from one sample sequenced in a study of post-analysis software for immune sequencing data. Study-wide findings and caveats: Included in a set of roughly five TRBV segments more frequent in patients than controls were TRBV5-6, TRBV5-1 and TRBV20-1.

The authors incorporated unique molecular identifiers into the TCR beta cDNA libraries. TCRdb reanalysed the PCR reads using MiXCR and keeps one entry per CDR3 protein. This repertoire shows 650,000 to 900,000 distinct CDR3 sequences, about half found once; its top ten account for roughly 5%. These receptors' targets are unknown. Sequenced material: blood. These receptors all come from a girl under 18 with multiple sclerosis.

The chain is built from TRBV7-9 and TRBJ2-5, with 7 nucleotides matching TRBD1. Trimming took 4 bases from V and 1 from J; bases not matched to a gene: 9. CDR3 length: 16 residues. In germline, CDR1 is SEHNR, CDR2 FQNEAQ (reference sequence). CDR3 coding DNA: TGTGCCAGCAGCTCGTGGACAGGAGCCGTCCAAGAGACCCAGTACTTC. Amino acid sequence: CASSSWTGAVQETQYF.

The chain carries TRBV29-1 and TRBJ2-7, with D tentatively TRBD1 (6 bases). The V end lost 4 bases, the J end lost 0 bases, and 16 bases lay between the germline ends. CDR3 length equals 15 residues. Per the germline V gene, CDR1 is SQVTM and CDR2 is ANQGSEA. Here the CDR3 reads CSVGGQSAFSYEQYF. The CDR3 nucleotides are TGCAGCGTTGGAGGACAGTCAGCTTTCTCCTACGAGCAGTACTTC.

This clonotype was detected only once. The chain is built from TRBV15 and TRBJ2-1; 8 nucleotides line up with TRBD1. This CDR3 is 15 amino acids long. Germline V lookup: CDR1 LNHNV, CDR2 YYDKDF (reference sequence). The ends lost 3 bases at V and 1 base at J; junction bases unmatched: 2. DNA of the CDR3: TGTGCCACCAGCAGGGACAGGGTATCCTACAATGAGCAGTTCTTC. It encodes CATSRDRVSYNEQFF.

This clonotype was picked up a small number of times. This rearrangement joins TRBV28 to TRBJ2-7, with 8 bases matching TRBD2. Germline CDR1 reads MDHEN; CDR2 reads SYDVKM. This CDR3 has 13 amino acids. The V and J ends lost 6 bases and 4 bases, in that order; junction bases with no gene match: 5. CDR3 loop: CASRPGGGYEQYF. DNA of the CDR3: TGTGCCAGCAGGCCGGGCGGGGGGTACGAGCAGTACTTC.

This clonotype was observed a handful of times. The chain has TRBV20-1 and TRBJ2-3, with 12 bases fitting TRBD1. CDR1 DFQATT and CDR2 SNEGSKA come from the germline V gene (reference sequence). The length of the CDR3 is 14 residues. After removal of 6 bases from V and 4 bases from J, the junction contained 5 bases not matched to a gene. The CDR3 DNA follows: TGCAGTGCACGGGACAGGGGGCCCCCAGATACGCAGTATTTT. Protein: CSARDRGPPDTQYF.

The gene calls are TRBV29-1 and TRBJ1-1; 10 nucleotides match TRBD1. J gave up 6 bases and V 8 bases, and 9 bases lay outside the gene matches. The CDR3 sequence is 13 residues long. Per the germline V gene, CDR1 is SQVTM and CDR2 is ANQGSEA. The DNA of the CDR3 is TGCAGCTACGCCCGGGACAGGGGACCTGAAGCTTTCTTT. Translating it yields CSYARDRGPEAFF.

The chain recombines TRBV7-6 with TRBJ2-1, with TRBD2 matching 16 bases. Germline V lookup: CDR1 SGHVS, CDR2 FNYEAQ. The V segment lost 5 bases and the J segment 13 bases; nucleotides outside the gene matches: 8. The CDR3 runs to 15 residues. The CDR3 spells CASSTSGLAGGPQFF. The CDR3, as DNA: TGTGCCAGCAGCACGTCGGGACTAGCGGGAGGGCCCCAGTTCTTC.

This clonotype turned up a few times. This chain joins TRBV7-9 and TRBJ1-1, with 8 bases identical to TRBD1. Trimming cost V 6 bases and J 1 base; bases outside gene matches: 4. This CDR3 region has 14 residues. The V gene's germline CDR1 is SEHNR and CDR2 FQNEAQ (reference sequence). For the CDR3, the DNA is TGTGCCAGCAGGTGGGGGACAGGGAACACTGAAGCTTTCTTT. This codes for CASRWGTGNTEAFF.

CDR3 amino acids: CASSESGRGYNEQFF. CDR3 bases: TGTGCCAGCAGTGAGAGCGGGAGGGGATACAATGAGCAGTTCTTC. The V and J genes are TRBV9 and TRBJ2-1, with 10 bases that match TRBD2. After removal of 5 bases from V and 4 bases from J, the junction contained 6 bases not matched to a gene. This CDR3 is built from 15 residues. Germline CDR1 and CDR2: SGDLS and YYNGEE. Supplemented by reference TRBV9 and TRBJ2-1, the full variable domain reads DSGVTQTPKHLITATGQRVTLRCSPRSGDLSVYWYQQSLDQGLQFLIQYYNGEERAKGNILERFSAQQFPDLHSELNLSSLELGDSALYFCASSESGRGYNEQFFGPGTRLTVL.

The CDR3 loop is CASSLGGRIPPGELFF. The CDR3 DNA reads TGTGCCAGCAGCTTGGGCGGGAGGATCCCCCCCGGGGAGCTGTTTTTT. The chain links TRBV7-2 to TRBJ2-2; 8 bases match TRBD2. The CDR3 spans 16 residues. The trim removed 3 bases at V and 6 bases at J, leaving 9 bases unmatched. CDR1 is SGHTA, CDR2 FQGNSA, per germline.

This chain uses TRBV6-6 with TRBJ2-5, with 11 bases that match TRBD2. The CDR3 is 14 residues long. Germline loops: CDR1 MNHNY, CDR2 SVGAGI (reference sequence). V lost 6 bases, J lost 2 bases, and 2 bases stayed unmatched. The CDR3, as DNA: TGTGCCAGCAGGGGACTAGCGGAACAAGAGACCCAGTACTTC. The encoded protein is CASRGLAEQETQYF.

This sequence joins TRBV29-1 and TRBJ2-5, with 7 bases that match TRBD2. After removal of 4 bases from V and 1 base from J, the junction contained 9 bases not matched to a gene. Germline V lookup: CDR1 SQVTM, CDR2 ANQGSEA. The CDR3 runs 15 residues. The DNA of the CDR3 is TGCAGCGTTGCCCGAGATAGCGGGCCCCAAGAGACCCAGTACTTC. Amino acids: CSVARDSGPQETQYF.

The rearrangement links TRBV29-1 to TRBJ2-7, with 12 bases that match TRBD2. CDR1 is SQVTM and CDR2 is ANQGSEA in the germline V gene. V dropped 3 bases and J dropped 0; count of bases not matched to a gene: 9. The CDR3 runs 17 residues. The CDR3 bases are TGCAGCGTTGACTTGGGACTAGCGGGCCGTAGCTCCTACGAGCAGTACTTC. It translates to CSVDLGLAGRSSYEQYF.

This sequence joins TRBV7-2 and TRBJ2-7, with 7 bases identical to TRBD2. CDR1 is SGHTA and CDR2 is FQGNSA in the germline V gene. This CDR3 has 15 residues. The V segment lost 0 bases and the J segment 3 bases; nucleotides outside the gene matches: 5. CDR3 bases: TGTGCCAGCAGCTTAGCGCTGGTAGCGGGCTACGAGCAGTACTTC. This encodes CASSLALVAGYEQYF.

The chain carries TRBV15 and TRBJ1-5; TRBD1 agrees at 9 bases. After removal of 1 base from V and 6 bases from J, the junction contained 1 base not matched to a gene. The CDR3 length is 14 residues. Germline V gives CDR1 LNHNV, CDR2 YYDKDF (reference sequence). CDR3 protein: CATSRVQGAQPQHF. In DNA, the CDR3 is TGTGCCACCAGCAGAGTACAGGGGGCTCAGCCCCAGCATTTT. The whole variable domain, filled in from reference TRBV15 and TRBJ1-5, reads DAMVIQNPRYQVTQFGKPVTLSCSQTLNHNVMYWYQQKSSQAPKLLFHYYDKDFNNEADTPDNFQSRRPNTSFCFLDIRSPGLGDTAMYLCATSRVQGAQPQHFGDGTRLSIL.

The chain uses TRBV5-1 and TRBJ1-1; 9 bases map to TRBD1. Germline lookup yields CDR1 SGHRS and CDR2 YFSETQ. With 1 base clipped from V and 3 bases from J, the junction kept 4 bases outside the gene matches. The CDR3 extends over 15 amino acids. The CDR3 region is CASSLWGQGDTEAFF. The CDR3 DNA follows: TGCGCCAGCAGCTTGTGGGGACAGGGAGACACTGAAGCTTTCTTT.

CDR3 DNA: TGTGCCTGGAGTGTAAGACCCCGGGGTAACAATGAGCAGTTCTTC. Its protein is CAWSVRPRGNNEQFF. This chain joins TRBV30 and TRBJ2-1; possible D gene TRBD2, 5 bases. Looked up from germline, CDR1 is GTSNPN and CDR2 is SVGIG (reference sequence). The CDR3 loop spans 15 amino acids. The V end was cut by 0 bases, the J end by 5 bases, with 14 bases between.

This sequence joins TRBV7-2 and TRBJ2-1, with D possibly matching TRBD2 (5 bases). Between the trimmed V and J ends, which lost 7 bases and 12 bases, there was a span of 16 bases. The germline V gene encodes CDR1 SGHTA and CDR2 FQGNSA. This CDR3 comprises 12 residues. The CDR3 nucleotides read TGTGCCAGCAACGGGCTGGCGGGTATGCAGTTCTTC. Encoded protein: CASNGLAGMQFF.

The rearrangement links TRBV27 to TRBJ2-7; D remains ambiguous. Looked up from germline, CDR1 is MNHEY and CDR2 is SMNVEV (reference sequence). CDR3 length equals 14 residues. The V end lost 0 bases, the J end lost 3 bases, and 9 bases lay between the germline ends. This chain's CDR3 is CASSLSMPHYEQYF. The CDR3 region has the DNA TGTGCCAGCAGTTTATCGATGCCCCACTACGAGCAGTACTTC.

There are a few counts of this clonotype. The chain employs TRBV6-1 and TRBJ2-7; 7 bases are shared with TRBD1. V was pared by 10 bases and J by 3 bases, with 12 bases of the junction left unmatched. The CDR3 loop spans 14 amino acids. Germline CDR1 and CDR2: MNHNS and SASEGT. The CDR3 is CATERDSKLYEQYF. In nucleotides, the CDR3 is TGTGCCACCGAACGGGACAGCAAACTCTACGAGCAGTACTTC.